This is a list of T cell receptor beta chains from one sample in a study of T cell responses to AZD1222 COVID-19 vaccine. Clones were read by immunoSEQ multiplex PCR, and TCRdb kept only the in-frame ones, dropping some. The sample includes 95,000 to 110,000 clones, roughly 88% of them seen just once. The sample in question was peripheral blood, obtained on day 0 of AZD1222 vaccination. The receptor set was obtained from an adult in good health. Each CDR3 is given with its conserved first and last residue. A D gene is named only where the DNA matches it firmly. Clone size, where shown, is once, few, many, or a class for clones that have expanded.

CDR3 protein	CDR3 DNA	D gene	V gene	J gene	clone size
CASSRTGAQPQHF	TGTGCCAGCAGTCGAACAGGGGCTCAGCCCCAGCATTTT	TRBD1	TRBV9	TRBJ1-5	.
CATSRDPSYEQYF	TGTGCCACCTCCCGGGACCCTTCCTACGAGCAGTACTTC	.	TRBV5-4	TRBJ2-7	.
CASSQLPGTTNYGYTF	TGCGCCAGCAGCCAACTACCGGGGACAACTAACTATGGCTACACCTTC	.	TRBV4-1	TRBJ1-2	.
CASSRLRGGEAFF	TGTGCCAGCAGCAGATTAAGGGGGGGGGAAGCTTTCTTT	.	TRBV6-6	TRBJ1-1	.
CASSRSRTGGNTIYF	TGTGCCAGCAGCCGCAGCAGGACAGGTGGAAACACCATATATTTT	TRBD1	TRBV6-6	TRBJ1-3	.
CASSEEGFYEQYF	TGTGCCAGCAGTGAAGAGGGTTTCTACGAGCAGTACTTC	.	TRBV2	TRBJ2-7	.
CASSLGRGPGNTIYF	TGCGCCAGCAGCTTGGGCAGGGGGCCGGGAAACACCATATATTTT	TRBD1	TRBV5-1	TRBJ1-3	.
CASSKLGDSLATNEKLFF	TGTGCCAGCAGCAAACTGGGGGACAGTCTAGCAACTAATGAAAAACTGTTTTTT	.	TRBV21-1	TRBJ1-4	.
CATSRDSSAGETQYF	TGTGCCACCAGCAGAGATTCGTCGGCAGGGGAGACCCAGTACTTC	.	TRBV15	TRBJ2-5	.
CASSRAPAQSYEQYF	TGTGCCAGTAGTCGGGCCCCAGCTCAGTCCTACGAGCAGTACTTC	.	TRBV19	TRBJ2-7	.
CASSQTSGGAGEQFF	TGTGCCAGCAGTCAGACTAGCGGGGGGGCCGGGGAGCAGTTCTTC	TRBD2	TRBV6-2/TRBV6-3	TRBJ2-1	.
CASSPNGGGDDQPQHF	TGTGCCAGCAGTCCCAATGGAGGGGGAGACGATCAGCCCCAGCATTTT	.	TRBV2	TRBJ1-5	.
CASSSLYGGVGNSEQFF	TGTGCCAGCAGCTCATTATATGGGGGAGTGGGTAATAGTGAGCAGTTCTTC	.	TRBV7-9	TRBJ2-1	.
CASSPLPAVAYEQYF	TGTGCCAGCAGCCCTCTCCCCGCGGTGGCCTACGAGCAGTACTTC	.	TRBV3-1/TRBV3-2	TRBJ2-7	once
CASSPLNRGNQPQHF	TGTGCCAGCAGTCCTCTCAACCGGGGCAATCAGCCCCAGCATTTT	.	TRBV2	TRBJ1-5	few
CASSPYLSGENQPQHF	TGTGCCAGCAGCCCCTACCTGAGTGGAGAAAATCAGCCCCAGCATTTT	.	TRBV4-2	TRBJ1-5	once
CASSLGAGLSGNTIYF	TGTGCCAGCAGCTTAGGGGCAGGCCTCTCTGGAAACACCATATATTTT	.	TRBV7-9	TRBJ1-3	few
CASSLSQGRDYASNQPQHF	TGTGCCAGCAGTTTATCTCAGGGACGGGATTACGCTAGCAATCAGCCCCAGCATTTT	.	TRBV27	TRBJ1-5	.
CASSPGPEGEQYF	TGTGCCAGCAGTCCCGGGCCCGAGGGCGAGCAGTACTTC	.	TRBV12-3/TRBV12-4	TRBJ2-7	once
CASSQGQTYGYTF	TGCGCCAGCAGCCAAGGACAGACCTATGGCTACACCTTC	.	TRBV5-1	TRBJ1-2	.
CAWSAWTVGVGGYTF	TGTGCCTGGAGTGCCTGGACTGTAGGCGTAGGGGGCTACACCTTC	.	TRBV30	TRBJ1-2	.
CASSTGGWETQYF	TGTGCCAGCAGCACAGGGGGCTGGGAGACCCAGTACTTC	TRBD1	TRBV9	TRBJ2-5	.
CASQVTGELFF	TGTGCAAGCCAAGTCACCGGGGAGCTGTTTTTT	.	TRBV2	TRBJ2-2	.